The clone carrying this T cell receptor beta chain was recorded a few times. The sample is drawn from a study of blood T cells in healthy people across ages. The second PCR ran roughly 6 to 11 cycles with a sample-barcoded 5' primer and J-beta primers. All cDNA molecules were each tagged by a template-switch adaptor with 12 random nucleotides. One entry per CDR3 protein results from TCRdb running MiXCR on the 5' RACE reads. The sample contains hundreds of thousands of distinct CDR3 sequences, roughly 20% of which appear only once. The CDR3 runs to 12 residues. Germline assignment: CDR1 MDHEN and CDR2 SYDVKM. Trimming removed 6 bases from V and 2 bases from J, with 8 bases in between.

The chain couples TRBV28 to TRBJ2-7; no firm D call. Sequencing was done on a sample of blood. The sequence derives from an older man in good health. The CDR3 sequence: CASRAITYEQYF. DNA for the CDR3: TGTGCCAGCAGAGCGATAACCTACGAGCAGTACTTC.